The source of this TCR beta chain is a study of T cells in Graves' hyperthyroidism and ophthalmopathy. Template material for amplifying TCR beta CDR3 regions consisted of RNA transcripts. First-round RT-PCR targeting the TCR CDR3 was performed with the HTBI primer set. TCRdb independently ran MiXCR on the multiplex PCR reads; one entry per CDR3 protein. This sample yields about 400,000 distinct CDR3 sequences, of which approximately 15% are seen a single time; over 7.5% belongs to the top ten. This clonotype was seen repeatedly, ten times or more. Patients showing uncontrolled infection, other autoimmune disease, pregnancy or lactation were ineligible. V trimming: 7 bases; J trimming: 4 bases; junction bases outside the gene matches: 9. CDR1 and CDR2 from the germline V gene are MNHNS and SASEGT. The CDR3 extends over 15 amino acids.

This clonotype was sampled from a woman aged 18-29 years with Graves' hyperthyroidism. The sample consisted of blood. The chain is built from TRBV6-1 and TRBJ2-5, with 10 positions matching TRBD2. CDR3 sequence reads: CASNLSGGGRETQYF. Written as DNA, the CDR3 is TGTGCCAGCAATCTGAGCGGGGGGGGCCGAGAGACCCAGTACTTC.